This TCR beta chain was recovered during a study of shared clonotypes between healthy human individuals. V lost 4 bases to trimming and J lost 9 bases; unmatched junction nucleotides: 16. The CDR3 is made up of 16 amino acids. CDR1 is SGDLS, CDR2 YYNGEE, per germline. Investigators spread the genomic DNA of each subset evenly over several immunoSEQ plates. Authors' processing steps: Junction-only sequences produced by ImmunoSEQ had no quality scores, so filtering differed. Profiling relied on immunoSEQ multiplex PCR, and the TCRdb table lists in-frame clones only, not all of them. V and J calls and clone size are given by that table; D and trimming were obtained from the DNA. This sample carries fewer than 700,000 clones, roughly 79% of them seen once, and the ten largest clones take 12%.

V is TRBV9 and J is TRBJ2-1, with 7 bases identical to TRBD2. Sequenced material: PBMCs. This TCR derives from a woman aged 40 to 49 in good health. Some clones in this sample may be carry-over from other donors' samples. For the CDR3, the DNA is TGTGCCAGCAGCCTCCGGAGCGGGGTCGAGGTGGGTGAGCAGTTCTTC. Translating it yields CASSLRSGVEVGEQFF. The whole variable domain, remainder taken from reference TRBV9 and TRBJ2-1, is DSGVTQTPKHLITATGQRVTLRCSPRSGDLSVYWYQQSLDQGLQFLIQYYNGEERAKGNILERFSAQQFPDLHSELNLSSLELGDSALYFCASSLRSGVEVGEQFFGPGTRLTVL.